Detailed here is one TCR beta chain. The data originate from a study of T cell repertoires in cytomegalovirus infection. Unmatched junction bases numbered 11, after V lost 3 bases and J lost 2 bases. The CDR3 contains 18 residues. Germline values: CDR1 MNHEY, CDR2 SVGEGT. TCRdb fed the reads into MiXCR, producing one record per CDR3 protein. The sample lists hundreds of thousands of distinct CDR3 sequences, 31% occurring once. This TCR was sampled from a human donor in good health (CMV status not recorded). Some clones in this sample may be carry-over from other donors' samples. The sequenced sample consisted of PBMCs. This sequence joins TRBV6-2 or TRBV6-3 and TRBJ2-1, with 9 bases matching TRBD1. CDR3 in DNA: TGTGCCAGCAGTTATAGGGACAGGGTGCGGAGCCCCTACAATGAGCAGTTCTTC. Translating gives CASSYRDRVRSPYNEQFF.